The text below deals with one TCR beta chain. This record comes from a study of cytomegalovirus exposure and HLA in healthy donors. Primers included in the PCR were 60 Vbeta and 13 Jbeta primers. Sequencing was performed with immunoSEQ multiplex PCR; in TCRdb, only in-frame clones are kept and a portion is missing. Among under 100,000 clones, over 65% were seen once, and the ten largest hold 3% to 3.5%. The CDR3 consists of 17 residues. Germline lookup yields CDR1 SEHNR and CDR2 FQNEAQ (reference sequence). Trimming removed 5 bases from V and 3 bases from J; junction bases left unmatched: 14. This chain connects TRBV7-9 to TRBJ2-3; 7 bases line up with TRBD1. The TCR was taken from a man aged 45 to 65 in good health and CMV-seronegative. The specimen sequenced was PBMCs. The CDR3 DNA is TGTGCCAGCAGCGGTGAGGGCGACAGGGTGGGAACAGATACGCAGTATTTT. Translated, it gives CASSGEGDRVGTDTQYF.